These 28 T cell receptor beta chains originate from one sample sequenced in a study of T-cell reconstitution after alpha-beta-depleted transplantation in children. Unique molecular identifiers were incorporated when the TCRbeta library was constructed. TCRdb re-called the PCR reads through MiXCR, storing one row per CDR3 protein. The sample carries fewer than 500,000 distinct CDR3 sequences, 43% recorded once. Sequencing was performed on PBMCs, taken before TCRalphabeta/CD19-depleted stem cell transplant. The source of these receptors is a girl aged 2 to 9 with aplastic anemia, due to receive a stem cell transplant.

The chain employs TRBV29-1 and TRBJ2-3; the match to TRBD2 covers 8 bases. The V gene end was trimmed by 6 bases and the J gene end by 3 bases; junction bases not matched to a gene: 11. The CDR3 is 15 residues long. Germline CDR1 and CDR2: SQVTM and ANQGSEA. The CDR3 bases are TGCAGCGTCGGCAGCGGGGGCGGGCGGACAGATACGCAGTATTTT. Translating it yields CSVGSGGGRTDTQYF.

This sequence joins TRBV5-1 and TRBJ2-5, with D possibly matching TRBD2 (6 bases). Between the trimmed V and J ends, which lost 3 bases and 1 base, there was a span of 13 bases. From germline, CDR1 is SGHRS and CDR2 YFSETQ. The CDR3 runs to 15 residues. The DNA of the CDR3 is TGCGCCAGCAGCTCCGGACCCGGGGGCCAAGAGACCCAGTACTTC. It yields the protein CASSSGPGGQETQYF. Combining the CDR3 with reference TRBV5-1 and TRBJ2-5 gives the whole variable domain KAGVTQTPRYLIKTRGQQVTLSCSPISGHRSVSWYQQTPGQGLQFLFEYFSETQRNKGNFPGRFSGRQFSNSRSEMNVSTLELGDSALYLCASSSGPGGQETQYFGPGTRLLVL.

This clonotype was picked up many times. This rearrangement joins TRBV7-9 to TRBJ1-1, with D possibly being TRBD1 (5 bases). CDR1 SEHNR and CDR2 FQNEAQ come from the germline V gene (reference sequence). V shed 11 bases and J shed 4 bases, with 17 bases lying between them. The CDR3 runs 13 residues. The CDR3 reads CAGGPGVGTEAFF. The CDR3, as DNA: TGTGCCGGAGGTCCGGGGGTCGGCACTGAAGCTTTCTTT.

V is TRBV4-1 and J is TRBJ1-2; 9 bases are a match to TRBD1. The germline CDR1 and CDR2 sequences are MGHRA and YSYEKL. The CDR3 totals 15 residues. J gave up 7 bases and V 5 bases, and 11 bases lay outside the gene matches. The CDR3 region has the DNA TGCGCCAGCAGCTCAACCGGGACAGGGTTTACTGGCTACACCTTC. As protein: CASSSTGTGFTGYTF.

The V and J genes are TRBV5-6 and TRBJ2-1, with D perhaps matching TRBD2 (5 bases). CDR3 length: 15 residues. V was cut by 4 bases and J by 8 bases, with 19 bases left in between. Germline lookup yields CDR1 SGHDT and CDR2 YYEEEE. In nucleotides, the CDR3 is TGTGCCAGCAGCGTAGGGAGAGGGTACTTCGATGAGCAGTTCTTC. Translating gives CASSVGRGYFDEQFF.

The chain has TRBV7-2 and TRBJ2-5; TRBD1 matches 7 bases. V lost 6 bases to trimming and J lost 1 base; unmatched junction nucleotides: 5. The CDR3 is 14 amino acids. The germline V gene encodes CDR1 SGHTA and CDR2 FQGNSA. The CDR3 nucleotides are TGTGCCAGCAGAGGAGACAGGGCCCAAGAGACCCAGTACTTC. Translated, it gives CASRGDRAQETQYF.

This clonotype was picked up one time. The chain has TRBV28 and TRBJ2-3, with 8 bases matching TRBD2. The CDR3 is 15 amino acids. The germline V gene has CDR1 MDHEN and CDR2 SYDVKM. V gave up 0 bases and J gave up 6 bases; unmatched junction bases: 5. This chain's CDR3 is CASSLWRGAWDTQYF. CDR3 sequence (DNA): TGTGCCAGCAGTTTATGGCGGGGGGCGTGGGATACGCAGTATTTT.

This clonotype occurred a few times. This chain uses TRBV27 with TRBJ1-3, with D maybe TRBD1 (6 bases). CDR3 length: 15 amino acids. Trimming left V 5 bases short and J 0 bases short, with 11 bases between. CDR1 is MNHEY, CDR2 SMNVEV, per germline (reference sequence). The CDR3 here is CASSLDSSSGNTIYF. The CDR3 coding sequence is TGTGCCAGCAGTCTGGACAGTTCCTCTGGAAACACCATATATTTT.

This clonotype was recorded many times. The chain combines TRBV6-5 with TRBJ2-7; TRBD1 matches at 10 bases. Trimming cost V 2 bases and J 2 bases; bases outside gene matches: 6. Germline CDR1 MNHEY, CDR2 SVGAGI. The CDR3 extends over 16 amino acids. CDR3 sequence: CASSYARDRGAYEQYF. The CDR3 DNA sequence: TGTGCCAGCAGTTACGCCCGGGACAGGGGTGCCTACGAGCAGTACTTC.

The sample holds a few counts of this clonotype. The chain uses TRBV27 and TRBJ1-1; TRBD1 might be the D (5 bases). Germline values: CDR1 MNHEY, CDR2 SMNVEV (reference sequence). Trimming cost V 2 bases and J 3 bases, with 16 bases left between them. This CDR3 comprises 16 residues. The CDR3 DNA is TGTGCCAGCAGTTTAAGGGATCAGGGTTGGGACACTGAAGCTTTCTTT. As protein: CASSLRDQGWDTEAFF.

The chain joins TRBV7-9 to TRBJ1-2; 7 bases map to TRBD1. The junction had 2 bases not matched to a gene; V was cut back by 5 bases and J by 8 bases. Germline V CDR1 and CDR2: SEHNR, FQNEAQ (reference sequence). This CDR3 comprises 11 residues. DNA of the CDR3: TGTGCCAGCAGCCGGGGACAGGGCTACACCTTC. Translated: CASSRGQGYTF.

This sequence joins TRBV20-1 and TRBJ2-7; TRBD2 matches at 9 bases. The CDR3 has 12 residues. Germline assignment: CDR1 DFQATT and CDR2 SNEGSKA (reference sequence). J was trimmed by 6 bases and V by 7 bases; bases with no gene match: 7. This CDR3 is CSVGGRAVEQYF. For the CDR3, the DNA is TGCAGTGTTGGCGGGAGGGCCGTCGAGCAGTACTTC.

The chain joins TRBV20-1 to TRBJ2-1, with 9 bases lining up with TRBD2. The CDR3 is 15 amino acids. CDR1 is DFQATT and CDR2 is SNEGSKA in the germline V gene (reference sequence). Germline trimming cut 6 bases from V and 0 bases from J; bases unmatched to any gene: 6. The CDR3 here is CSASSGRGSYNEQFF. DNA for the CDR3: TGCAGTGCCAGTAGCGGGAGAGGCTCCTACAATGAGCAGTTCTTC.

Notes on this clonotype: The junction does not match germline at one end; this may be a read error. The V and J genes are TRBV5-6 and TRBJ2-1; no reliable D call. CDR1 is SGHDT, CDR2 YYEEEE, per germline. This CDR3 has 12 residues. The CDR3 protein is CASTLMNNEQFF. CDR3 nucleotides: TGTGCCAGCACCTTGATGAACAATGAGCAGTTCTTC. Combining the CDR3 with reference TRBV5-6 and TRBJ2-1 gives the whole variable domain DAGVTQSPTHLIKTRGQQVTLRCSPKSGHDTVSWYQQALGQGPQFIFQYYEEEERQRGNFPDRFSGHQFPNYSSELNVNALLLGDSALYLCASTLMNNEQFFGPGTRLTVL.

V usage is TRBV7-2 and J usage is TRBJ2-7, with D possibly being TRBD2 (8 bases). The CDR3 has 15 residues. The germline V gene encodes CDR1 SGHTA and CDR2 FQGNSA. V shed 6 bases and J shed 6 bases, with 21 bases lying between them. Written as DNA, the CDR3 is TGTGCCAGCAGAATCGGGACTAGAGGGGGCCTCGAGCAGTACTTC. Amino acids: CASRIGTRGGLEQYF.

The J gene is TRBJ1-2, the V gene TRBV4-1; D is unresolved. CDR3 length: 15 residues. In germline, CDR1 is MGHRA, CDR2 YSYEKL. V was trimmed by 5 bases and J by 3 bases, leaving 16 bases between them. The CDR3 spells CASSESAAGDYGYTF. The CDR3 bases are TGCGCCAGCAGCGAATCCGCCGCCGGCGACTATGGCTACACCTTC.

This chain uses TRBV28 with TRBJ2-5; D remains unclear. The V gene lost 2 bases and the J gene lost 4 bases, with 8 bases spanning the gap. Germline CDR1 is MDHEN and CDR2 is SYDVKM. The CDR3 consists of 13 residues. The DNA for the CDR3 is TGTGCCAGCAGTTTACTCCCAAGAGAGACCCAGTACTTC. This translates into CASSLLPRETQYF. The whole variable domain, remainder taken from reference TRBV28 and TRBJ2-5, is DVKVTQSSRYLVKRTGEKVFLECVQDMDHENMFWYRQDPGLGLRLIYFSYDVKMKEKGDIPEGYSVSREKKERFSLILESASTNQTSMYLCASSLLPRETQYFGPGTRLLVL.

This clonotype was detected once. This CDR3 reads CASTGGARNEQFF. CDR3 coding DNA: TGTGCCAGCACCGGGGGGGCGCGGAATGAGCAGTTCTTC. The V and J genes are TRBV28 and TRBJ2-1; TRBD2 agrees at 8 bases. With V trimmed by 7 bases and J by 7 bases, 6 bases remained unmatched. Germline V CDR1 and CDR2: MDHEN, SYDVKM. The CDR3 totals 13 residues.

The chain is built from TRBV20-1 and TRBJ2-3; possibly TRBD2 for D (6 bases). Germline V gene lookup returns CDR1 DFQATT and CDR2 SNEGSKA (reference sequence). Trimming took 6 bases from V and 4 from J, leaving 20 bases between them. CDR3 size: 15 residues. This CDR3 reads CSAEGPKGLADTQYF. CDR3 DNA sequence: TGCAGTGCGGAGGGACCGAAGGGTTTGGCAGATACGCAGTATTTT.

In its sample, this clonotype was seen a few times. The V call is TRBV7-2, the J call TRBJ1-1, with D tentatively TRBD1 (6 bases). The length of the CDR3 is 15 residues. The germline V gene encodes CDR1 SGHTA and CDR2 FQGNSA. V was cut by 4 bases and J by 1 base, with 13 bases left in between. DNA for the CDR3: TGTGCCAGCAGCTATACAGGGTTAGGGAACACTGAAGCTTTCTTT. This translates into CASSYTGLGNTEAFF.

V and J are TRBV5-5 and TRBJ2-1; TRBD1 might be the D (5 bases). Trimming cost V 2 bases and J 3 bases, with 9 bases left between them. The V gene's germline CDR1 is SGHKS and CDR2 YYEKEE (reference sequence). The CDR3 is made up of 14 amino acids. CDR3 DNA: TGTGCCAGCAGCTTACAGGATCTCTACAATGAGCAGTTCTTC. Amino acid sequence: CASSLQDLYNEQFF.

This rearrangement joins TRBV12-3 or TRBV12-4 to TRBJ2-1, with D possibly being TRBD1 (5 bases). The V gene lost 6 bases and the J gene lost 0 bases, with 18 bases spanning the gap. The length of the CDR3 is 17 residues. The CDR3 spells CASSPALGVSSYNEQFF. The CDR3 region has the DNA TGTGCCAGCAGCCCAGCTTTAGGGGTTAGCTCCTACAATGAGCAGTTCTTC.

CDR3 loop: CASSVPGTGWNEQYF. As DNA, the CDR3 is TGTGCCAGCAGCGTCCCCGGGACAGGGTGGAACGAGCAGTACTTC. The V and J genes are TRBV9 and TRBJ2-7, with 9 positions matching TRBD1. CDR3 size: 15 residues. V shed 2 bases, J shed 5 bases, and the junction held 8 bases outside the gene matches. Germline V gene sequence: CDR1 SGDLS, CDR2 YYNGEE. Full variable domain (rest looked up from reference TRBV9 and TRBJ2-7): DSGVTQTPKHLITATGQRVTLRCSPRSGDLSVYWYQQSLDQGLQFLIQYYNGEERAKGNILERFSAQQFPDLHSELNLSSLELGDSALYFCASSVPGTGWNEQYFGPGTRLTVT.

This clonotype was seen repeatedly, ten times or more. V usage is TRBV5-1 and J usage is TRBJ2-1; 9 bases are shared with TRBD2. V gave up 2 bases and J gave up 3 bases; unmatched junction bases: 12. Germline V gene lookup returns CDR1 SGHRS and CDR2 YFSETQ. The CDR3 has 18 amino acids. CDR3 protein: CASSFTGELTSGYNEQFF. CDR3 nucleotides: TGCGCCAGCAGCTTTACAGGGGAATTGACTAGCGGCTACAATGAGCAGTTCTTC.

The chain combines TRBV20-1 with TRBJ2-7; tentatively, D is TRBD1 or TRBD2 (6 bases each). The germline V gene encodes CDR1 DFQATT and CDR2 SNEGSKA (reference sequence). The CDR3 covers 12 residues. V gave up 4 bases and J gave up 5 bases, with 12 bases separating them. The CDR3 loop is CSATDGGDEQYF. In DNA, the CDR3 is TGCAGTGCTACGGACGGGGGCGACGAGCAGTACTTC.

The chain joins TRBV10-1 to TRBJ2-1; 7 bases are shared with TRBD2. CDR1 WNHNN and CDR2 SYGVQD come from the germline V gene (reference sequence). This CDR3 has 16 amino acids. V was clipped by 5 bases and J by 4 bases; unmatched bases: 11. In DNA, the CDR3 is TGCGCCAGCAGTATCGGCGGGAGAAAAGGTTACAATGAGCAGTTCTTC. It specifies CASSIGGRKGYNEQFF.

The sample holds many counts of this clonotype. This rearrangement joins TRBV5-1 to TRBJ2-1; 9 bases fit TRBD2. Germline V gene data show CDR1 as SGHRS and CDR2 as YFSETQ. This CDR3 contains 14 residues. Losses at the gene ends were 5 bases for V and 2 bases for J; bases not matched to a gene: 2. CDR3 coding DNA: TGCGCCAGCAGAGGACTAGCGCCCTACAATGAGCAGTTCTTC. It codes for CASRGLAPYNEQFF.

This chain uses TRBV18 with TRBJ2-1; 14 bases are shared with TRBD2. Per germline, CDR1 KGHSH and CDR2 LQKENI. Trimming took 4 bases from V and 7 from J; bases not matched to a gene: 9. The CDR3 is made up of 17 amino acids. CDR3 residues: CASSLSTSGRGVNEQFF. Here the CDR3 DNA reads TGTGCCAGCTCACTCTCGACTAGCGGGAGGGGGGTGAATGAGCAGTTCTTC. Together with reference TRBV18 and TRBJ2-1, the CDR3 gives the full variable domain: NAGVMQNPRHLVRRRGQEARLRCSPMKGHSHVYWYRQLPEEGLKFMVYLQKENIIDESGMPKERFSAEFPKEGPSILRIQQVVRGDSAAYFCASSLSTSGRGVNEQFFGPGTRLTVL.